The sequence of this TCR beta chain was determined in a study of T cells in women clearing cervical HPV infection. This table comes from immunoSEQ multiplex PCR, and its TCRdb copy is limited to in-frame clones, with some not included. The sample holds roughly 30,000 clones. A note on this clone: The read comes to an end 3 residues before the CDR3 does, leaving the germline J gene to fill in the end.

This CDR3 comprises 13 residues. The germline gives CDR1 SGHRS, CDR2 YFSETQ. Trimming cost V 4 bases and J 5 bases, with 13 bases left between them. V gene TRBV5-1 combines with J gene TRBJ2-7, with a tentative D call TRBD2 (6 bases). This sequence was found in a woman aged 18 to 75 with a cervical HPV16 infection that either progressed to CIN3+ or cleared (not recorded which). Sequencing was carried out using blood buffy coat. CDR3 amino acids: CASSGGNTNEQYF. The sequenced CDR3 bases are TGCGCCAGCAGCGGGGGGAACACAAACGAG.